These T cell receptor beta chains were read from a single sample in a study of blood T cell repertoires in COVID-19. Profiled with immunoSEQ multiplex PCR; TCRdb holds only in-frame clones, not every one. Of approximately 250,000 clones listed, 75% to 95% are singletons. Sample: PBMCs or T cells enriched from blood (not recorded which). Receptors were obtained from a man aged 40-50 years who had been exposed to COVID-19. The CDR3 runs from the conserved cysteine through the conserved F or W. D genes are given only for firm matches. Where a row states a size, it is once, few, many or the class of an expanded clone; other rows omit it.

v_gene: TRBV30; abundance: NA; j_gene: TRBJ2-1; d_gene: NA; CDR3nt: TGTGCCTGGAGTTTCGATCGAACAGGGACATACAATGAGCAGTTCTTC; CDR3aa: CAWSFDRTGTYNEQFF
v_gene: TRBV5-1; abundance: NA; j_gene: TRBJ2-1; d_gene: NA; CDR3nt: TGCGCCAGCAGCTCCACCAGGGCCCATGAGCAGTTCTTC; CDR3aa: CASSSTRAHEQFF
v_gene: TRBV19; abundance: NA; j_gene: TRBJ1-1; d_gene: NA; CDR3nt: TGTGCCAGTAGTATGGGTCCGGGGAACACTGAAGCTTTCTTT; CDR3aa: CASSMGPGNTEAFF
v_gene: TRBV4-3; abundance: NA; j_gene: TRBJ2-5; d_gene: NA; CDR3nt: TGCGCCAGCAGCCAAGTGTTAGCTTCGGGAGAGACCCAGTACTTC; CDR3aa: CASSQVLASGETQYF
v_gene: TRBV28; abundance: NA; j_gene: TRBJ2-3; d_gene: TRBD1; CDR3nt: TGTGCCAGCAACGCCGGGACAGTTAGCACAGATACGCAGTATTTT; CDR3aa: CASNAGTVSTDTQYF
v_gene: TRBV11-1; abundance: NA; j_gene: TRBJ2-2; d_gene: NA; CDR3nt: TGTGCCAGCAGCTTAGTGGCAGGGGACGACACCGGGGAGCTGTTTTTT; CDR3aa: CASSLVAGDDTGELFF
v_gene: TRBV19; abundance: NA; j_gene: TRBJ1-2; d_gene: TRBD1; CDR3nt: TGTGCCAGTAGTCGTGCCCAACAGGGGCGATACTATGGCTACACCTTC; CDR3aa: CASSRAQQGRYYGYTF
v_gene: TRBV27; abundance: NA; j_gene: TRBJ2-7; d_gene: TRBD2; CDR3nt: TGTGCCAGCAGTCCCACAGCTAGCGGGAGTATGTACGAGCAGTACTTC; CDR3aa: CASSPTASGSMYEQYF
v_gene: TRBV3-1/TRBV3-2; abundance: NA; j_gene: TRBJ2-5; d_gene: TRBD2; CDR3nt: TGTGCCAGCAGCCTTAGCGGGATCAGTAGTTTGGAGACCCAGTACTTC; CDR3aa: CASSLSGISSLETQYF
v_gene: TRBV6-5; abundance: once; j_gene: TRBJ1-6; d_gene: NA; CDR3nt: TGTGCCAGCAGTTATGCCGTGACAGGCGATAATTCACCCCTCCACTTT; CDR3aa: CASSYAVTGDNSPLHF
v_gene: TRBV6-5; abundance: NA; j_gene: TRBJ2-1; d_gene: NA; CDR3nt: TGTGCCAGCGTCGGTAGTCGGGATGAGCAGTTCTTC; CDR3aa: CASVGSRDEQFF
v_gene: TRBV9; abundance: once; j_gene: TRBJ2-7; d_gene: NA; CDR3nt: TGTGCCAGCAGCCCACCGACAGGCGACGAGCAGTACTTC; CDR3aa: CASSPPTGDEQYF
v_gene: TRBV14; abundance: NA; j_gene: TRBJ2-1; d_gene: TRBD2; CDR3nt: TGTGCCAGCAGTCCCTTTAGCGGGAGACGGGTTAGGTACAATGAGCAGTTCTTC; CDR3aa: CASSPFSGRRVRYNEQFF
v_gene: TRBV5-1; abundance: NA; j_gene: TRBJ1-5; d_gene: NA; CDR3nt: TGCGCCAGCGAACTCTACACTAATCGCAATCAGCCCCAGCATTTT; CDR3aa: CASELYTNRNQPQHF
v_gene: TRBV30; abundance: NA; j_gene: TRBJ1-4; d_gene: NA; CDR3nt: TGTGCCTGGAGTGTGACAACAACTAATGAAAAACTGTTTTTT; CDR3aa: CAWSVTTTNEKLFF
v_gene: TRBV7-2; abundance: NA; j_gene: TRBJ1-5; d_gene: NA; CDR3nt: TGTGCCAGCAGCGCCTCAGGGGAACAGCCCCAGCATTTT; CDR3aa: CASSASGEQPQHF
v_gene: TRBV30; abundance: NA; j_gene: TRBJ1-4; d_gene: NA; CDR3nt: TGTGCCTGGAGTGTACAACGGACTCGGCGAGAAAAACTGTTTTTT; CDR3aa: CAWSVQRTRREKLFF
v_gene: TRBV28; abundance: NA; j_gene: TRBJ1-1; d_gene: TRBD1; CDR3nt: TGTGCCAGCAGTTTAGGGACAGCCCTTGAAGCTTTCTTT; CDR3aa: CASSLGTALEAFF
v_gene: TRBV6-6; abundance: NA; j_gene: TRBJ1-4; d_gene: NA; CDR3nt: TGTGCCAGCAGTATGACAGGAAAGGGGGAAAAACTGTTTTTT; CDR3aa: CASSMTGKGEKLFF
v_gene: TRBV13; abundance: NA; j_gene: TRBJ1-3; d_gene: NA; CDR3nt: TGTGCCAGCGGGGGAGGACGGTCCTCTGGAAACACCATATATTTT; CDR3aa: CASGGGRSSGNTIYF
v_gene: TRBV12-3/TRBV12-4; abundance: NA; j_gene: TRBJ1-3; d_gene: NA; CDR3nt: TGTGCCAGCAGCAGACATGGAAACACCATATATTTT; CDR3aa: CASSRHGNTIYF
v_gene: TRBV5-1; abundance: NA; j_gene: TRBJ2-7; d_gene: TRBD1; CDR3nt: TGCGCCAGCAGCCTGACAGGGGTCCACGAGCAGTACTTC; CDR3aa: CASSLTGVHEQYF
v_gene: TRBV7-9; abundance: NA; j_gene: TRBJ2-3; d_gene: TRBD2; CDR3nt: TGTGCCAGCAGGACTAACTCCTATAGCGGGAGCCCCACAGATACGCAGTATTTT; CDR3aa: CASRTNSYSGSPTDTQYF
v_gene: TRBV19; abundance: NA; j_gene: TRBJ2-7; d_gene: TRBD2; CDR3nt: TGTGCCAGTAGTACCCAACTAGCGGGAGGGCCGGGTGCGGTAAACGAGCAGTACTTC; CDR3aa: CASSTQLAGGPGAVNEQYF
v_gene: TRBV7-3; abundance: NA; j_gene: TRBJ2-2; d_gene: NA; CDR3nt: TGTGCCAGCACCGGGACAAACACCGGGGAGCTGTTTTTT; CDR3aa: CASTGTNTGELFF
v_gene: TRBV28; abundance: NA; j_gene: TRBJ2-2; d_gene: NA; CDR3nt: TGTGCCAGCAGTTGGTCCGGGGGCGGGGAGCTGTTTTTT; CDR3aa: CASSWSGGGELFF